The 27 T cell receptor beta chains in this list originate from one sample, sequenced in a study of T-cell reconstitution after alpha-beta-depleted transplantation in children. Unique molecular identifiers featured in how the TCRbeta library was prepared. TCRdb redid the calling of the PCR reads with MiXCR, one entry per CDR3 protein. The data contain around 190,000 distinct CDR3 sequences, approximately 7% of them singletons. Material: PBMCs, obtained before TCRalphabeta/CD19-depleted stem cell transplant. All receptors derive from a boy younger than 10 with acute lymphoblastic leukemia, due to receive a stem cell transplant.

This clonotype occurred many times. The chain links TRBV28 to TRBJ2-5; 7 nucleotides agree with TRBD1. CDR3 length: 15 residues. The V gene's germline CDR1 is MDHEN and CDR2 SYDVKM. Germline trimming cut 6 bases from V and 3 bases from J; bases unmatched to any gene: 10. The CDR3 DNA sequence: TGTGCCAGCAGCCGACAGGGAGCCCTAGAAGAGACCCAGTACTTC. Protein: CASSRQGALEETQYF. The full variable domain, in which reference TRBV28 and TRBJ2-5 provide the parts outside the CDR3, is DVKVTQSSRYLVKRTGEKVFLECVQDMDHENMFWYRQDPGLGLRLIYFSYDVKMKEKGDIPEGYSVSREKKERFSLILESASTNQTSMYLCASSRQGALEETQYFGPGTRLLVL.

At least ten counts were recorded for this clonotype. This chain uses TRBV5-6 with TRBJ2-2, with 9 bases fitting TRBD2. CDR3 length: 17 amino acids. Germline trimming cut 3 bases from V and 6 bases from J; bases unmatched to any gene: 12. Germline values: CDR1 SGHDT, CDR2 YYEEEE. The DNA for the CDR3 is TGTGCCAGCAGCTCCTGGGTAGCGGGAGAAGTGGCCGGGGAGCTGTTTTTT. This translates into CASSSWVAGEVAGELFF.

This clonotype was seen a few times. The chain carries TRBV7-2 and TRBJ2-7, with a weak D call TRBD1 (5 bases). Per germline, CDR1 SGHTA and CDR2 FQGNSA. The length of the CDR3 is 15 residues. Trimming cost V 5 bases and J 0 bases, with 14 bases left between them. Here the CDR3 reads CASSLTTEISYEQYF. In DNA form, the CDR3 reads TGTGCCAGCAGCCTAACGACAGAGATCTCCTACGAGCAGTACTTC.

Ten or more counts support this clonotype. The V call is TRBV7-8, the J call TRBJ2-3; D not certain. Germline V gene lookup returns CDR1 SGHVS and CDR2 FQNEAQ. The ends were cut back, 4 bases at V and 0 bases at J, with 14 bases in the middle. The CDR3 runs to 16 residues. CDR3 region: CASSSKRISSTDTQYF. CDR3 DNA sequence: TGTGCCAGCAGCTCTAAAAGAATTTCTAGCACAGATACGCAGTATTTT.

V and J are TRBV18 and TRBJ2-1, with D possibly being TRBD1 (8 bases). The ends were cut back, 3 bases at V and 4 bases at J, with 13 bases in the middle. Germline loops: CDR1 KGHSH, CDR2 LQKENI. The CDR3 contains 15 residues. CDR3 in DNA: TGTGCCAGCTCACCTACAGGGGGGGAATACAATGAGCAGTTCTTC. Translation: CASSPTGGEYNEQFF.

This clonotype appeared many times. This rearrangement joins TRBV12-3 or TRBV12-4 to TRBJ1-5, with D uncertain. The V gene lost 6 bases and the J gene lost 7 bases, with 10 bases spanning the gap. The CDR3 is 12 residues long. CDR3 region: CASRPGGQPQHF. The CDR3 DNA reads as TGTGCCAGCAGACCCGGTGGGCAGCCCCAGCATTTT.

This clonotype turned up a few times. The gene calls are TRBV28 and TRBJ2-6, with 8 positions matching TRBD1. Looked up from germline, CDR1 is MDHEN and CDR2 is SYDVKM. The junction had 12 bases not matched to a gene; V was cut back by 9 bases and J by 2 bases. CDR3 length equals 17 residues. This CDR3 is CARLSDRVLAGANVLTF. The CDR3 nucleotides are TGTGCCAGACTGTCGGACAGGGTGCTGGCTGGGGCCAACGTCCTGACTTTC.

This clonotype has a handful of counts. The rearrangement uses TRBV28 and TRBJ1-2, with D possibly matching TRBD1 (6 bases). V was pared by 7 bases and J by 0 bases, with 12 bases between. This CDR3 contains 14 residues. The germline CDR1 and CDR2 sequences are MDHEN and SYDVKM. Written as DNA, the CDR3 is TGTGCCAGCATGACAGGAGGCCCTAACTATGGCTACACCTTC. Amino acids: CASMTGGPNYGYTF.

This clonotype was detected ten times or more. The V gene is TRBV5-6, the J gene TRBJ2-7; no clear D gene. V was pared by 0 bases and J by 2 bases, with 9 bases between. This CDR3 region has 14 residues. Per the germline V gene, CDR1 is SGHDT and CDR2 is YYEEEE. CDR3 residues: CASSLGRSTYEQYF. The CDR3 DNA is TGTGCCAGCAGCTTGGGCCGGTCGACCTACGAGCAGTACTTC.

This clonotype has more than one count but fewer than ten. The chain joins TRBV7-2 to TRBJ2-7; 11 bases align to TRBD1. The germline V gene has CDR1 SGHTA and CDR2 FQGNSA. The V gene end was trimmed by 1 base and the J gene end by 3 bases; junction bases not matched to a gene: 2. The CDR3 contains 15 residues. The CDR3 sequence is CASSLEGTGGYEQYF. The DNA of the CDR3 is TGTGCCAGCAGCTTAGAGGGGACAGGGGGCTACGAGCAGTACTTC.

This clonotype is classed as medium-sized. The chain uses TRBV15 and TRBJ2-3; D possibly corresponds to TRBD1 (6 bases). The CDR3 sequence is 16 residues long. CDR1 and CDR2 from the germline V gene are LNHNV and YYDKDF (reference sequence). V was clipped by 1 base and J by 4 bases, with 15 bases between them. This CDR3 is CATSRGGQGNADTQYF. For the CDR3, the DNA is TGTGCCACCAGCAGAGGGGGACAAGGGAACGCAGATACGCAGTATTTT.

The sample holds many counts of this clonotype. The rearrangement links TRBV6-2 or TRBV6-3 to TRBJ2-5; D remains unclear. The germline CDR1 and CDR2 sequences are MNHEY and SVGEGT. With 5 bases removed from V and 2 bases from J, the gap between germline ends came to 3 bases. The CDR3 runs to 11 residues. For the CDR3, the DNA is TGTGCCAGCAGTGAACAAGAGACCCAGTACTTC. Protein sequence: CASSEQETQYF.

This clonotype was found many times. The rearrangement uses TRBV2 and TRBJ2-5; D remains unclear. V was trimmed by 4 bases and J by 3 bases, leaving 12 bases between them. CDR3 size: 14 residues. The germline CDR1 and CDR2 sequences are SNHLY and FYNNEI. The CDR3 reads CASSAWQEKETQYF. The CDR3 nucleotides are TGTGCCAGCAGTGCCTGGCAGGAAAAAGAGACCCAGTACTTC.

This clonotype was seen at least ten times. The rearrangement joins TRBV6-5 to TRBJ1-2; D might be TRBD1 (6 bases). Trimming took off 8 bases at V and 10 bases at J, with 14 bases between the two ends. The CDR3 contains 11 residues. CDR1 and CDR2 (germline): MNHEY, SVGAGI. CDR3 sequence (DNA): TGTGCCAGCGGAACAGGGCGCTACTACACCTTC. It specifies CASGTGRYYTF.

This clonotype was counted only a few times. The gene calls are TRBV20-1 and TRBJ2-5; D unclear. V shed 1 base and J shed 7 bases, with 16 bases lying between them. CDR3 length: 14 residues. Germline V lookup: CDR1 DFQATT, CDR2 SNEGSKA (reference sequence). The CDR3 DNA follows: TGCAGTGCTAGAGGCACAGCCACCCGTTTGACCCAGTACTTC. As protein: CSARGTATRLTQYF.

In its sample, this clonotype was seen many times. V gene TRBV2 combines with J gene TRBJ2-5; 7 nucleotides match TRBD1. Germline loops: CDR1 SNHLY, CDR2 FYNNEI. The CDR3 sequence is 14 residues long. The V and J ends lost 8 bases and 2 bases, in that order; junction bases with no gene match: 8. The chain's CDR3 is CASRDRENQETQYF. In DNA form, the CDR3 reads TGTGCCAGCCGAGACAGGGAAAATCAAGAGACCCAGTACTTC.

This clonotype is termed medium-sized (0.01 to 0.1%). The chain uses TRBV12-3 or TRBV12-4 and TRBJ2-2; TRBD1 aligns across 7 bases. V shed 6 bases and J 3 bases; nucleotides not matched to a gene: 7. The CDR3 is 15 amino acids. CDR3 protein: CASSRRQGYTGELFF. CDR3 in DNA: TGTGCCAGCAGCCGACGACAGGGATACACCGGGGAGCTGTTTTTT.

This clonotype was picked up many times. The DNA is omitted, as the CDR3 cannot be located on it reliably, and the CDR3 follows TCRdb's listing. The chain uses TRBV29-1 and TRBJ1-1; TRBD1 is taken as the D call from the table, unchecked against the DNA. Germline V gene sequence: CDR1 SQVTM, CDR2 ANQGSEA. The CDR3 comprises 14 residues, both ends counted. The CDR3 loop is CSVLERGGNTEAFF.

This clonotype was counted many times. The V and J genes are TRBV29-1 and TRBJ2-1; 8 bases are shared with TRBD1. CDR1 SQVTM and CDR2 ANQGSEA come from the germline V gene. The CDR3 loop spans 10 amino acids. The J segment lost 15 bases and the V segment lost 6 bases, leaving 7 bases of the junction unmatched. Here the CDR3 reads CSVPRDRRFF. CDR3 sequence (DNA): TGCAGCGTCCCCCGGGACAGGCGGTTCTTC.

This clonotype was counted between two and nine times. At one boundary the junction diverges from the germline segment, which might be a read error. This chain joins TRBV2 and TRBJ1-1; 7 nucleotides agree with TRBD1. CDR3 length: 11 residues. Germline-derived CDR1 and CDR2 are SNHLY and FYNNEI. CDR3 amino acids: CASSERGGQVF. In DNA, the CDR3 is TGTGCCAGCAGTGAAAGAGGGGGCCAAGTCTTT. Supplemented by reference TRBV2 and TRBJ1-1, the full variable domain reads EPEVTQTPSHQVTQMGQEVILRCVPISNHLYFYWYRQILGQKVEFLVSFYNNEISEKSEIFDDQFSVERPDGSNFTLKIRSTKLEDSAMYFCASSERGGQVFGQGTRLTVV.

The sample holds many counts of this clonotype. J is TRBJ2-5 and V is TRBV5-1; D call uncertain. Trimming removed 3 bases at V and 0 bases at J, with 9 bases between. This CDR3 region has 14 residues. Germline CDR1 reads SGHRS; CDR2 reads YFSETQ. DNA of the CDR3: TGCGCCAGCAGCTCTTCCTATAACCAAGAGACCCAGTACTTC. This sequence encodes CASSSSYNQETQYF.

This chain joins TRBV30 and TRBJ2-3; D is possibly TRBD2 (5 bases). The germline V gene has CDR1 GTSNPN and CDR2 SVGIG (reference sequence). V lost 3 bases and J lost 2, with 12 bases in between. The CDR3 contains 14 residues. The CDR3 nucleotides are TGTGCCTGGAGGACCCCGAGGGACACAGATACGCAGTATTTT. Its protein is CAWRTPRDTDTQYF. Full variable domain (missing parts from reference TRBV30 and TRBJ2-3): SQTIHQWPATLVQPVGSPLSLECTVEGTSNPNLYWYRQAAGRGLQLLFYSVGIGQISSEVPQNLSASRPQDRQFILSSKKLLLSDSGFYLCAWRTPRDTDTQYFGPGTRLTVL.

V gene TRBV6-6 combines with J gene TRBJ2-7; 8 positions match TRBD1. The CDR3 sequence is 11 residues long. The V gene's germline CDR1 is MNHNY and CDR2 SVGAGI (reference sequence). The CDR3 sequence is CASQGAGEQYF. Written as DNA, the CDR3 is TGTGCGAGCCAGGGGGCGGGGGAGCAGTACTTC.

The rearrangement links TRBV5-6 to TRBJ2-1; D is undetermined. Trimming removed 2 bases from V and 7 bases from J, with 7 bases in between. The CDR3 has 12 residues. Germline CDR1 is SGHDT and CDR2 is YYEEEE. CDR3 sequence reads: CASSLYRNEQFF. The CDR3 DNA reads TGTGCCAGCAGCTTATATCGGAATGAGCAGTTCTTC.

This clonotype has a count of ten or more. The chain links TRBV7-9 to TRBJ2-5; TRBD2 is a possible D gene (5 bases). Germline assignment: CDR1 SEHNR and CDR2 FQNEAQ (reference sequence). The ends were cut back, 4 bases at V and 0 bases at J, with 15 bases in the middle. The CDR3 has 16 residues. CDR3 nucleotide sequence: TGTGCCAGCAGCTCACAAGAGCGAGGGTACCAAGAGACCCAGTACTTC. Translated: CASSSQERGYQETQYF. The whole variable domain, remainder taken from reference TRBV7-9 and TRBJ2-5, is DTGVSQNPRHKITKRGQNVTFRCDPISEHNRLYWYRQTLGQGPEFLTYFQNEAQLEKSRLLSDRFSAERPKGSFSTLEIQRTEQGDSAMYLCASSSQERGYQETQYFGPGTRLLVL.

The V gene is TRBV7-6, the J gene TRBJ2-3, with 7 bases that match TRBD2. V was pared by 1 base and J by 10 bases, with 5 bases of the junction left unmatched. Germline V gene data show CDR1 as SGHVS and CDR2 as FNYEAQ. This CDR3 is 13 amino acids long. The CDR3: CASSLGRAGAQYF. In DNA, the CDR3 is TGTGCCAGCAGCTTAGGGCGGGCGGGAGCGCAGTATTTT.

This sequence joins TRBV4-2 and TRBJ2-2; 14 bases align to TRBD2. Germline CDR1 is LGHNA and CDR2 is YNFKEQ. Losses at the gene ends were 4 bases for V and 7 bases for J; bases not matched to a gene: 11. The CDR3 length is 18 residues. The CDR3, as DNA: TGTGCCAGCAGCCGCCCAGGACTAGCGGGGGGCCGGGGCGGGGAGCTGTTTTTT. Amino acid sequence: CASSRPGLAGGRGGELFF.